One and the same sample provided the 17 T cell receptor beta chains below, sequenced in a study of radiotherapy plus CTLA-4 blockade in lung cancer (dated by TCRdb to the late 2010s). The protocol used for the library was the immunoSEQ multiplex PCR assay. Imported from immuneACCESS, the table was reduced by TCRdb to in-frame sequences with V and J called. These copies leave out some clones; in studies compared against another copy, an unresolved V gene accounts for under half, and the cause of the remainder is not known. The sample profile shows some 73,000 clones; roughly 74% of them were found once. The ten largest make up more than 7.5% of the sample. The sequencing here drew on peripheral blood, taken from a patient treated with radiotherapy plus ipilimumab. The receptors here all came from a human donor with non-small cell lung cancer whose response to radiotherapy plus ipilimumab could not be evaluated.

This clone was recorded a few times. CDR3 residues: CASKKTGGASISYEQYF. The CDR3 region has the DNA TGTGCCAGTAAAAAGACGGGCGGGGCCTCTATCAGCTACGAGCAGTACTTC. The V call is TRBV19, the J call TRBJ2-7; the D gene is possibly TRBD2 (6 bases). The CDR3 runs to 17 residues. Trimming pared 7 bases from V and 3 bases from J, leaving 25 bases between. Germline CDR1 LNHDA, CDR2 SQIVND (reference sequence).

This CDR3 is CASSFAGVETQYF. The CDR3 nucleotides read TGTGCCAGTAGCTTCGCAGGGGTGGAGACCCAGTACTTC. The chain recombines TRBV19 with TRBJ2-5, with TRBD1 as a possible D gene (6 bases). The germline gives CDR1 LNHDA, CDR2 SQIVND (reference sequence). The CDR3 has 13 amino acids. V was pared by 6 bases and J by 5 bases, with 13 bases between.

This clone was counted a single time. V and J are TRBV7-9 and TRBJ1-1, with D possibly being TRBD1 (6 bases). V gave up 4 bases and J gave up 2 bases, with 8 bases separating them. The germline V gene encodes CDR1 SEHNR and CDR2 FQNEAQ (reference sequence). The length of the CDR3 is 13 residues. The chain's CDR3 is CASSYGTNTEAFF. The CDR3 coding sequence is TGTGCCAGCAGCTATGGGACAAACACTGAAGCTTTCTTT.

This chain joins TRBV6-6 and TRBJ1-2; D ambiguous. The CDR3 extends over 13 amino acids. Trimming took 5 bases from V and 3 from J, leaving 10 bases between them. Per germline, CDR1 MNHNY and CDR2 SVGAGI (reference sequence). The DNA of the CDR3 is TGTGCCAGCAGTGACGCGGCGCACTATGGCTACACCTTC. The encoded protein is CASSDAAHYGYTF.

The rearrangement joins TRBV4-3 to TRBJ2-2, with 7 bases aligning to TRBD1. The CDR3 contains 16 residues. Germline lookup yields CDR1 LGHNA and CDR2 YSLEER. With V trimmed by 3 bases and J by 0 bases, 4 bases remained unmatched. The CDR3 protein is CASSQGTGANTGELFF. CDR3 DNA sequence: TGCGCCAGCAGCCAGGGAACAGGGGCGAACACCGGGGAGCTGTTTTTT.

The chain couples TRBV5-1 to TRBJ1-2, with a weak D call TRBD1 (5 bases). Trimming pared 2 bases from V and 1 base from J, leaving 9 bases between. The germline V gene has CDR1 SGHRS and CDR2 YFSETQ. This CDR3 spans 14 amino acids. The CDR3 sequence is CASSLQAINYGYTF. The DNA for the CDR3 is TGCGCCAGCAGCTTACAGGCAATTAACTATGGCTACACCTTC.

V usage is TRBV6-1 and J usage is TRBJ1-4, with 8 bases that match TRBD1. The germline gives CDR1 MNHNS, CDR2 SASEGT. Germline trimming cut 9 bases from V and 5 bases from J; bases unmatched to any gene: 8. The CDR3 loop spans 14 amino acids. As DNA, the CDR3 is TGTGCCAGTTATCAAAGACAGGGGAATGAAAAACTGTTTTTT. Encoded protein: CASYQRQGNEKLFF.

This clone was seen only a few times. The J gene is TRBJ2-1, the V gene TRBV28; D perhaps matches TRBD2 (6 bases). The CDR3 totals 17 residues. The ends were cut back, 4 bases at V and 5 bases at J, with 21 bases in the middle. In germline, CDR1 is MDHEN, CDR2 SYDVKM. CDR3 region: CASSYPGPAGNNNEQFF. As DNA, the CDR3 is TGTGCCAGCAGTTACCCAGGACCAGCGGGTAATAACAATGAGCAGTTCTTC.

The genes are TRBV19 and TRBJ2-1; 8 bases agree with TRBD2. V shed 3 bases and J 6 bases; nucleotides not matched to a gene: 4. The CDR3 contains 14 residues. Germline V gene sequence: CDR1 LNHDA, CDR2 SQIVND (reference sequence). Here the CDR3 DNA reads TGTGCCAGTAGTATCGCAGCGGGGGTCAATGAGCAGTTCTTC. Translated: CASSIAAGVNEQFF.

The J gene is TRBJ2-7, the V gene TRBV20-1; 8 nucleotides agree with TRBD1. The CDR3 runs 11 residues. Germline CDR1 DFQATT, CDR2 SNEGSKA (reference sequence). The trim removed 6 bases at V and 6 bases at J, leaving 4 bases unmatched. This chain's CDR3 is CSATTGVEQYF. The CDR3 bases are TGCAGTGCCACGACAGGGGTCGAGCAGTACTTC.

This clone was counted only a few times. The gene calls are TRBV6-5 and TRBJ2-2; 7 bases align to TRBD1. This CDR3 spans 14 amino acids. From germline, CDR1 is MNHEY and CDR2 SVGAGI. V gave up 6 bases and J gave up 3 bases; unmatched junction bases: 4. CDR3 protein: CASSDRAHTGELFF. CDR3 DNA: TGTGCCAGCAGCGACAGGGCCCACACCGGGGAGCTGTTTTTT.

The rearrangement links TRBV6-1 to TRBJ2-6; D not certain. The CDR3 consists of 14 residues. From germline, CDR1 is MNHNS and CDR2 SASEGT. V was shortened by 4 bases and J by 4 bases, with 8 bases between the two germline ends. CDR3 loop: CASSVLLGANVLTF. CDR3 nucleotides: TGTGCCAGCAGTGTCCTCCTGGGGGCCAACGTCCTGACTTTC.

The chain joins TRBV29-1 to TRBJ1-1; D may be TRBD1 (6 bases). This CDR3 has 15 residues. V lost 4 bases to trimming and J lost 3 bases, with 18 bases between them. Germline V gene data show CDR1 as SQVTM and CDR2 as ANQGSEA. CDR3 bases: TGCAGCGTTGGGTGGATGGGGGACACCTACACTGAAGCTTTCTTT. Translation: CSVGWMGDTYTEAFF. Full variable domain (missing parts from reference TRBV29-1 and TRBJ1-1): SAVISQKPSRDICQRGTSLTIQCQVDSQVTMMFWYRQQPGQSLTLIATANQGSEATYESGFVIDKFPISRPNLTFSTLTVSNMSPEDSSIYLCSVGWMGDTYTEAFFGQGTRLTVV.

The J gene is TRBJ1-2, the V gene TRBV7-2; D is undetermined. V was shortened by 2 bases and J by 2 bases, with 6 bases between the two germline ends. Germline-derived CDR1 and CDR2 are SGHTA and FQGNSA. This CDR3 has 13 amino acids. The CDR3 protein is CASSLSRNYGYTF. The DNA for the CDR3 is TGTGCCAGCAGCTTATCCAGAAACTATGGCTACACCTTC.

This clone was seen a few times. In DNA, the CDR3 is TGTGCCAGCAGCTTAGGAACCGGGTCGGGACAGGTGGACTATGGCTACACCTTC. Its translation: CASSLGTGSGQVDYGYTF. The genes are TRBV7-8 and TRBJ1-2; TRBD1 matches 8 bases. The CDR3 covers 18 residues. Trimming at V came to 1 base and at J to 3 bases, leaving 13 bases not matched to a gene. CDR1 SGHVS and CDR2 FQNEAQ come from the germline V gene.

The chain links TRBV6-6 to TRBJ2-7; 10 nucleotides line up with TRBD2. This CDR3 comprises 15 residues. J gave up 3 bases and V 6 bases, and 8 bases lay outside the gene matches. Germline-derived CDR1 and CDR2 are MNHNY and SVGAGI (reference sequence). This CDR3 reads CASRAVAGGIYEQYF. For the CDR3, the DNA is TGTGCCAGCAGGGCCGTAGCGGGAGGTATCTACGAGCAGTACTTC.

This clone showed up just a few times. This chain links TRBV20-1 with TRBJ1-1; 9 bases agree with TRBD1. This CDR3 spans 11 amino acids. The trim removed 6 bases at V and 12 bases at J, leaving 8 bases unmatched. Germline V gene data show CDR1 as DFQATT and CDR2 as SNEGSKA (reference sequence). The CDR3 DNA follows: TGCAGTGCCCAAGGACAGGGGAGTACTTTCTTT. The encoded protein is CSAQGQGSTFF.